This T cell receptor beta chain was profiled in a study of response to subunit inactivated influenza vaccine. Study-level findings and limits: After each seasonal influenza vaccination, few new T cells are recruited, the authors suggested.

Trimming removed 1 base at V and 1 base at J, with 13 bases between. The CDR3 covers 15 residues. Germline CDR1 reads DFQATT; CDR2 reads SNEGSKA (reference sequence). Regarding this clonotype: What it recognizes is unknown.

A single record per CDR3 protein comes from TCRdb applying MiXCR to the RT-PCR reads. The sample yields about 540,000 distinct CDR3 sequences, 20% to 25% seen once. The same sample was also studied in work on T cells expressing NK-cell markers. This second study notes: Scientists made TCR beta cDNA using 5'RACE template switching with UMIs. Sorted CD3+CD56+NKG2C+, CD3+CD56+NKG2C- and CD3+CD56-NKG2C+ T cells provided the TCR beta repertoires. Restricting sorting to alpha-beta TCR T cells was achieved in several experiments by an anti-gamma-delta TCR antibody. In a group of several donors, dominant NKG2C+ clonotypes represented roughly 1.0-7.0% of CD8+ T cells.

The sample in question was CD4+ T cells sorted from PBMCs, obtained 11 to 12 days after vaccination. The V gene is TRBV20-1, the J gene TRBJ2-5, with D possibly TRBD1 on 6 matching bases. The sequence derives from a man in his fifties or sixties who received an inactivated influenza vaccine. The CDR3 spells CSARVADRFQETQYF. CDR3 in DNA: TGCAGTGCTAGAGTGGCGGACAGATTCCAAGAGACCCAGTACTTC.